This TCR beta chain originates from a study of spatial heterogeneity in lung cancer. All TCR cDNA molecules were individually tagged with a unique molecular identifier. Each CDR3 protein gets one entry after TCRdb re-called the 5' RACE reads with MiXCR. This sample has around 8,000 distinct CDR3 sequences, with approximately 8.3% found just once. Study-level results: Mutation tallies in tumors tracked expanded intratumoral alpha and beta TCR counts.

By frequency in the sample, this clonotype is medium-sized. The antigen is not known. Time point noted: sample taken at primary tumor resection. Around 68 TRACERx patients with early, untreated non-small cell lung cancer donated samples. V dropped 4 bases and J dropped 4; count of bases not matched to a gene: 8. The CDR3 has 15 amino acids. The germline gives CDR1 SGHTS, CDR2 YDEGEE. The chain joins TRBV5-8 to TRBJ2-4; 7 bases are a match to TRBD2. The sample consisted of lung tumor tissue, taken at surgery. The receptor was derived from a male donor with early-stage non-small cell lung cancer. The chain's CDR3 is CASSLGGDLKNIQYF. The DNA for the CDR3 is TGTGCCAGCAGCCTGGGAGGGGACCTTAAAAACATTCAGTACTTC.